This passage covers 18 T cell receptor beta chains from one sample sequenced in a study of regulatory T cells in long-lasting Graves disease. Time point specified: persistent/refractory GD, antithyroid drugs over 5 years with positive TRAb. Extracted RNA from PBMCs served as the source of the TCR library. Arm-PCR of CDR3 regions and iRepertoire HTBI primers were used to build TCR beta libraries. A single record per CDR3 protein comes from TCRdb applying MiXCR to the multiplex PCR reads. The data hold 450,000 or so distinct CDR3 sequences, with around 20% observed a single time. Sequenced here: peripheral blood mononuclear cells (PBMCs), sampled when the disease was refractory, from a patient treated with antithyroid drugs. These receptors were collected from a female donor with Graves disease.

In regard to this clonotype: Being one base from a much bigger clone, this may be a read error. This sequence joins TRBV28 and TRBJ2-4; D is possibly TRBD2 (5 bases). Germline loops: CDR1 MDHEN, CDR2 SYDVKM. The CDR3 contains 15 residues. The CDR3 nucleotides read TGTGCCAGCAGTTCGGCGGGCCGTTGGGTGAATGAGCAGTCCTTC. It codes for CASSSAGRWVNEQSF. The whole variable domain, remainder taken from reference TRBV28 and TRBJ2-4, is DVKVTQSSRYLVKRTGEKVFLECVQDMDHENMFWYRQDPGLGLRLIYFSYDVKMKEKGDIPEGYSVSREKKERFSLILESASTNQTSMYLCASSSAGRWVNEQSFGAGTRLSVL.

The chain couples TRBV19 to TRBJ1-2, with D hard to call. V gave up 0 bases and J gave up 2 bases, with 13 bases separating them. Germline CDR1 and CDR2: LNHDA and SQIVND (reference sequence). The CDR3 contains 16 residues. The CDR3 region has the DNA TGTGCCAGTAGTATAGAACCAAAGACCAGGAACTATGGCTACACCTTC. Protein product: CASSIEPKTRNYGYTF.

Ten or more counts support this clonotype. The rearrangement uses TRBV11-2 and TRBJ2-7; D might be TRBD2 (5 bases). The germline V gene encodes CDR1 SGHAT and CDR2 FQNNGV. The V end lost 0 bases, the J end lost 6 bases, and 12 bases lay between the germline ends. This CDR3 has 14 amino acids. CDR3 in DNA: TGTGCCAGCAGCTTAGATTTCGGGGTTCCCGAGCAGTACTTC. As protein: CASSLDFGVPEQYF. Together with reference TRBV11-2 and TRBJ2-7, the CDR3 gives the full variable domain: EAGVAQSPRYKIIEKRQSVAFWCNPISGHATLYWYQQILGQGPKLLIQFQNNGVVDDSQLPKDRFSAERLKGVDSTLKIQPAKLEDSAVYLCASSLDFGVPEQYFGPGTRLTVT.

This clonotype has ten or more counts. This chain joins TRBV24-1 and TRBJ2-7; D unclear. Trimming removed 1 base at V and 7 bases at J, with 4 bases between. The germline V gene encodes CDR1 KGHDR and CDR2 SFDVKD. This CDR3 comprises 11 residues. The CDR3 protein is CATSDLGEQYF. DNA of the CDR3: TGTGCCACCAGTGATTTAGGGGAGCAGTACTTC.

The chain is built from TRBV5-5 and TRBJ2-7; 7 nucleotides align to TRBD1. V gave up 4 bases and J gave up 2 bases; unmatched junction bases: 15. CDR1 SGHKS and CDR2 YYEKEE come from the germline V gene (reference sequence). The CDR3 covers 17 residues. This CDR3 is CASSNFDREGRPYEQYF. In DNA form, the CDR3 reads TGTGCCAGCAGCAACTTCGACAGGGAAGGACGCCCCTACGAGCAGTACTTC. The entire variable domain, with the rest obtained from reference TRBV5-5 and TRBJ2-7, is as follows: DAGVTQSPTHLIKTRGQQVTLRCSPISGHKSVSWYQQVLGQGPQFIFQYYEKEERGRGNFPDRFSARQFPNYSSELNVNALLLGDSALYLCASSNFDREGRPYEQYFGPGTRLTVT.

This clonotype was seen only a few times. The chain recombines TRBV28 with TRBJ2-4, with 11 bases identical to TRBD2. Looked up from germline, CDR1 is MDHEN and CDR2 is SYDVKM. This CDR3 contains 15 residues. Trimming cost V 6 bases and J 8 bases; bases outside gene matches: 9. As DNA, the CDR3 is TGTGCCAGCAGACCCCGACTAGCGGGGCGGGACATTCAGTACTTC. It is translated as CASRPRLAGRDIQYF.

This clonotype was found a few times. V usage is TRBV7-6 and J usage is TRBJ2-7, with a tentative D call TRBD2 (6 bases). Germline CDR1 SGHVS, CDR2 FNYEAQ. V was shortened by 3 bases and J by 5 bases, with 14 bases between the two germline ends. The CDR3 consists of 14 residues. CDR3 bases: TGTGCCAGCAGCTTGGGACTGGTGCGAGACGAGCAGTACTTC. Its translation: CASSLGLVRDEQYF.

Many counts were recorded for this clonotype. The CDR3 region is CASSEWRAPQETQYF. The CDR3 DNA reads TGCGCCAGCAGTGAATGGCGGGCCCCCCAAGAGACCCAGTACTTC. V gene TRBV10-1 combines with J gene TRBJ2-5; maybe TRBD2 (5 bases). The V gene's germline CDR1 is WNHNN and CDR2 SYGVQD (reference sequence). V gave up 3 bases and J gave up 1 base, with 12 bases separating them. This CDR3 is built from 15 residues.

This clonotype was counted only a few times. V usage is TRBV29-1 and J usage is TRBJ1-1, with 7 nucleotides matching TRBD1. The CDR3 has 13 amino acids. After removal of 2 bases from V and 1 base from J, the junction contained 1 base not matched to a gene. Per germline, CDR1 SQVTM and CDR2 ANQGSEA. The CDR3 DNA reads TGCAGCGTTGAATACAGGGGGAACACTGAAGCTTTCTTT. Its protein product is CSVEYRGNTEAFF. Together with reference TRBV29-1 and TRBJ1-1, the CDR3 gives the full variable domain: SAVISQKPSRDICQRGTSLTIQCQVDSQVTMMFWYRQQPGQSLTLIATANQGSEATYESGFVIDKFPISRPNLTFSTLTVSNMSPEDSSIYLCSVEYRGNTEAFFGQGTRLTVV.

The chain employs TRBV28 and TRBJ2-2; 7 positions match TRBD2. CDR1 and CDR2 (germline): MDHEN, SYDVKM. J lost 3 bases, V lost 3 bases, and 1 base had no gene match. The length of the CDR3 is 14 residues. The DNA of the CDR3 is TGTGCCAGCAGTTTTGCGGGAGACACCGGGGAGCTGTTTTTT. This codes for CASSFAGDTGELFF.

This clonotype was seen repeatedly, ten times or more. The chain combines TRBV15 with TRBJ2-7; D call uncertain. Trimming shortened V by 2 bases and J by 6 bases, and 11 bases separated the two germline ends. The germline V gene has CDR1 LNHNV and CDR2 YYDKDF (reference sequence). This CDR3 is 13 amino acids long. The CDR3 is CATSRRDSPEQYF. CDR3 DNA: TGTGCCACCAGCAGAAGAGACTCTCCCGAGCAGTACTTC.

This rearrangement joins TRBV9 to TRBJ1-1, with D perhaps matching TRBD1 (6 bases). The ends were cut back, 0 bases at V and 0 bases at J, with 15 bases in the middle. CDR3 length equals 17 residues. From germline, CDR1 is SGDLS and CDR2 YYNGEE. The CDR3 spells CASSVVTPGVMNTEAFF. CDR3 bases: TGTGCCAGCAGCGTAGTTACCCCAGGGGTCATGAACACTGAAGCTTTCTTT. Combining the CDR3 with reference TRBV9 and TRBJ1-1 gives the whole variable domain DSGVTQTPKHLITATGQRVTLRCSPRSGDLSVYWYQQSLDQGLQFLIQYYNGEERAKGNILERFSAQQFPDLHSELNLSSLELGDSALYFCASSVVTPGVMNTEAFFGQGTRLTVV.

This clonotype turned up a few times. The chain is built from TRBV12-3 or TRBV12-4 and TRBJ2-5; the match to TRBD2 covers 12 bases. The J segment lost 1 base and the V segment lost 6 bases, leaving 9 bases of the junction unmatched. There are 17 residues in the CDR3. For the CDR3, the DNA is TGTGCCAGCAGCCTCTTGGGACTAGCGGGCCGCCAAGAGACCCAGTACTTC. This sequence encodes CASSLLGLAGRQETQYF.

This clonotype appeared a few times. V usage is TRBV28 and J usage is TRBJ1-4, with D tentatively TRBD1 (5 bases). The germline V and J ends were trimmed by 4 bases and 7 bases, with 13 bases remaining between them. The CDR3 covers 14 residues. CDR1 is MDHEN, CDR2 SYDVKM, per germline. This CDR3 reads CASSSGEMTEKLFF. CDR3 sequence (DNA): TGTGCCAGCAGTTCGGGGGAGATGACTGAAAAACTGTTTTTT. Together with reference TRBV28 and TRBJ1-4, the CDR3 gives the full variable domain: DVKVTQSSRYLVKRTGEKVFLECVQDMDHENMFWYRQDPGLGLRLIYFSYDVKMKEKGDIPEGYSVSREKKERFSLILESASTNQTSMYLCASSSGEMTEKLFFGSGTQLSVL.

This clonotype was recorded a few times. This chain connects TRBV13 to TRBJ2-7; no clear D gene. V lost 5 bases and J 1 base, leaving 21 bases between the germline ends. Germline CDR1 and CDR2: PRHDT and FYEKMQ (reference sequence). This CDR3 is 17 amino acids long. This chain's CDR3 is CASSPTSRTDGSYEQYF. For the CDR3, the DNA is TGTGCCAGCAGCCCCACTTCGCGGACGGACGGATCCTACGAGCAGTACTTC.

On this clonotype itself: A much larger clone is a single base away; this may be a read error. This rearrangement joins TRBV6-1 to TRBJ1-5; D ambiguous. V gave up 3 bases and J gave up 6 bases, with 12 bases separating them. Germline loops: CDR1 MNHNS, CDR2 SASEGT. The CDR3 sequence is 14 residues long. The CDR3: CASSDRTVGQPQHF. The CDR3 bases are TGTGCCAGCAGTGATCGGACCGTGGGTCAGCCCCAGCATTTT.

This clonotype turned up a few times. This chain joins TRBV27 and TRBJ1-2; 8 bases agree with TRBD1. CDR3 length equals 16 residues. V lost 4 bases, J lost 2 bases, and 9 bases stayed unmatched. CDR1 and CDR2 (germline): MNHEY, SMNVEV (reference sequence). The CDR3 DNA follows: TGTGCCAGCAGTTCGACAGGGGCCACACACAACTATGGCTACACCTTC. Translation gives CASSSTGATHNYGYTF.

CDR3 loop: CAWKQGAGEKLFF. DNA for the CDR3: TGTGCCTGGAAACAGGGGGCCGGAGAAAAACTGTTTTTT. The J gene is TRBJ1-4, the V gene TRBV30, with 9 bases matching TRBD1. Per the germline V gene, CDR1 is GTSNPN and CDR2 is SVGIG (reference sequence). The CDR3 consists of 13 residues. V dropped 4 bases and J dropped 8; count of bases not matched to a gene: 5.